The TCR beta chain under discussion was sequenced for a study of control samples from healthy donors and cancer patients (dated by TCRdb to 2018 to 2021). The method behind the library was the immunoSEQ multiplex PCR assay. Here the immuneACCESS table is served through TCRdb, limited to in-frame sequences with V and J called. Missing clones are a known gap in these copies; in checked studies unresolved V genes cover under half, and the rest lacks a known reason. The sample profile shows some 200,000 clones; 85% to 95% of them were found once. About 1.6% of the sample is taken by the ten largest. Inclusive of the bounding cysteine and phenylalanine, the CDR3 is 13 residues long. Only CDR3 DNA remains: 39 bases, in frame from the first base. Clipping removes 6 bases from V and 2 bases from J, with 3 as the unmatched junction base count. The CDR1 and CDR2 encoded by the germline V gene (reference sequence) are LNHDA and SQIVND.

As to this clone: Its antigen target is currently unknown. Base-call qualities are not available, and no considerably larger clone is one nucleotide away.

The rearrangement combines TRBV19 with TRBJ1-1, with 7 bases in between that match TRBD1. This clonotype originated in a man between 18 and 29 years old in good health. Source material: blood. The CDR3 reads CASRGQFNTEAFF. The DNA sequence reads TGTGCCAGTAGGGGACAGTTCAACACTGAAGCTTTCTTT. Full variable domain (CDR3 extended with the reference TRBV19 and TRBJ1-1 proteins): DGGITQSPKYLFRKEGQNVTLSCEQNLNHDAMYWYRQDPGQGLRLIYYSQIVNDFQKGDIAEGYSVSREKKESFPLTVTSAQKNPTAFYLCASRGQFNTEAFFGQGTRLTVV.